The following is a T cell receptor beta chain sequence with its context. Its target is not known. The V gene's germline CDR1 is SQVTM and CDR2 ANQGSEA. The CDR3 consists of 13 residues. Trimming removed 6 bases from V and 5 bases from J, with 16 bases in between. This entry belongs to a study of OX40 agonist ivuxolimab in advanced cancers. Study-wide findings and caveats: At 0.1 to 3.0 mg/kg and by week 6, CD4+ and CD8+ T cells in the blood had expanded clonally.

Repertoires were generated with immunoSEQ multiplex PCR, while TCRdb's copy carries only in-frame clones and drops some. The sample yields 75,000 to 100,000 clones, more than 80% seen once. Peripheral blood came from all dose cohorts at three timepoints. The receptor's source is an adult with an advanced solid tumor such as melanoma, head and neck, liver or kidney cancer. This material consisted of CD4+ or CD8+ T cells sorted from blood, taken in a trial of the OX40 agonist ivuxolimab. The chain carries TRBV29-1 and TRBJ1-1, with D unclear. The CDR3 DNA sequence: TGCAGCGTCCCCAGGCGTGGTGGTACTGAAGCTTTCTTT. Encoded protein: CSVPRRGGTEAFF.